This TCR beta chain was sequenced for a study of CD8+ T cells in alopecia areata (dated by TCRdb to 2016 to 2019). Context from the whole study: Skin from C3H/HeJ donors with spontaneous alopecia (roughly 6-12 months old) was grafted onto female C3H/HeJ recipients that were roughly 6-11 weeks old. Human TCRbeta sequencing covered scalp tissue and sorted CD4+ and CD8+ peripheral blood T cells from patchy and totalis/universalis alopecia areata patients and healthy controls. Clonality in the scalp was compared among normal scalp (n=4), patchy alopecia areata scalp (n=8), and alopecia totalis/universalis scalp (n=8). immunoSEQ multiplex PCR using 35 Vbeta forward primers and 13 Jbeta reverse primers was used to amplify TCRbeta CDR3 regions. The RNA source kit depended on sample type: the PAXgene miRNA kit for fixed scalp, the miRNeasy kit for PBMCs, and the RNeasy kit for mouse skin. The study used high-throughput TCRbeta sequencing to examine T cell clonal expansion in alopecia areata, in both the C3H/HeJ mouse model and human patients. The paper as a whole reports these results and caveats: Compared with normal scalp, lesional scalp, particularly in alopecia totalis/universalis, had higher clonality and more expanded CD8+ clones, which suggests antigenic drive. Resident alphabeta T cells in normal human skin are also sequenced, complicating scalp TCR repertoire analysis, unlike mouse skin dominated by gammadelta T cells. Shared TCR sequences between patients were less evident than in mice, which may be partly attributable to HLA diversity in the patient population.

Counted from cysteine to phenylalanine, this CDR3 has 13 amino acids. The DNA has 27 bases, all within the CDR3, and is read from base 1. CDR1 NNHNN and CDR2 SYGAGS were looked up in the germline V gene (reference sequence). This clone was seen a handful of times. Which antigen it targets is not known. With a mouse as the source, gene names and germline sequences are drawn from the mouse. The CDR3 end lies 4 residues beyond the end of the read and is filled in from the germline J gene. Libraries came from the immunoSEQ multiplex PCR assay. To provide template for TCR sequencing, every sample had RNA extracted and reverse transcribed into cDNA. SuperScript III was used for first-strand cDNA synthesis, primed with a 2:1 mix of oligo-dT and random hexamers. A synthetic immune receptor repertoire was used to assess amplification bias, and residual bias was removed computationally. Sequencing of the libraries was done on Illumina HiSeq with 60 bp reads that cover the CDR3, reading from J toward V. Under the source paper's analysis protocol: Raw reads were preprocessed for error removal, and CDR3 was defined according to IMGT conventions as running from the conserved cysteine to phenylalanine. To get clonality, Shannon entropy was normalized by log2 of the number of productive unique TCRs and the result was subtracted from 1. Whether each scalp clone was CD4 or CD8 was inferred by checking scalp TCRbeta sequences against the CD4 and CD8 repertoires from sorted blood. In its TCRdb copy, this immuneACCESS table keeps in-frame sequences only and misses some clones. Where compared with another copy, unresolved V genes explain less than half of these, and the others have no known cause. That table supplies the V and J calls and clone size; D and trimming were determined from the DNA. The sample counts 90,000 to 130,000 clones, each observed more than once. 20% of the sample rests with the top ten.

The chain is encoded by TRBV13-2 joined to TRBJ2-7, and 10 bases in between align with TRBD2. The sequence was collected from a C3H/HeJ mouse with alopecia areata. Mice of this strain bear MHC haplotype H2-k. The specimen sequenced was lesional skin. The CDR3 loop reads CASGYGLGDEQYF. The sequenced part of the CDR3 DNA is TGTGCCAGCGGTTACGGACTGGGGGAT.